This is a list of T cell receptor beta chains from one sample in a study of OX40 agonist ivuxolimab in advanced cancers. This table comes from immunoSEQ multiplex PCR, and its TCRdb copy is limited to in-frame clones, with some not included. The repertoire holds around 80,000 clones, with about 81% as singletons. The sample here was CD4+ or CD8+ T cells sorted from blood, taken in a trial of the OX40 agonist ivuxolimab. All receptors come from an adult with an advanced solid tumor such as melanoma, head and neck, liver or kidney cancer. CDR3s include the opening cysteine and the closing phenylalanine or tryptophan. D genes are given only for firm matches. Clone size is given for some rows only: seen once, a few or many times, or a class if the clone is expanded.

j_call clone_size v_call d_call cdr3_aa cdr3_nt
TRBJ1-1 many TRBV30 NA CAWTRGAEAFF TGTGCCTGGACTAGGGGGGCTGAAGCTTTCTTT
TRBJ1-2 NA TRBV2 TRBD1 CASTRQGRANYGYTF TGTGCCAGCACCCGACAGGGGAGAGCTAACTATGGCTACACCTTC
TRBJ1-5 few TRBV27 TRBD1 CASSRTTGGNQPQHF TGTGCCAGCAGCCGCACGACAGGGGGGAATCAGCCCCAGCATTTT
TRBJ2-7 NA TRBV5-8 NA CASSLTAYEQYF TGTGCCAGCAGCCTGACAGCCTACGAGCAGTACTTC
TRBJ1-5 NA TRBV7-2 TRBD1 CASSSGQGEQPQHF TGTGCCAGCAGCTCTGGACAGGGGGAACAGCCCCAGCATTTT
TRBJ2-5 NA TRBV10-2 NA CASSDFGAVQETQYF TGCGCCAGCAGTGACTTTGGGGCAGTACAAGAGACCCAGTACTTC
TRBJ1-2 few TRBV7-2 TRBD1 CASSSRTGGGYTF TGTGCCAGCAGCTCGCGGACAGGGGGTGGCTACACCTTC
TRBJ2-1 NA TRBV4-1 NA CASRLGADSYNEQFF TGCGCCAGCAGACTCGGAGCGGACTCCTACAATGAGCAGTTCTTC
TRBJ2-7 NA TRBV28 NA CASNRLRRLRYEQYF TGTGCCAGCAACCGTCTTCGGAGGTTACGCTACGAGCAGTACTTC
TRBJ2-7 NA TRBV30 TRBD2 CAWKGTSMSREQYF TGTGCCTGGAAGGGGACTAGCATGTCTCGCGAGCAGTACTTC
TRBJ1-2 NA TRBV27 NA CASSLVGNTLYGYTF TGTGCCAGCAGTTTAGTAGGGAACACACTCTATGGCTACACCTTC
TRBJ1-1 NA TRBV18 NA CASSPLNREGLNTEAFF TGTGCCAGCTCACCACTTAATAGAGAAGGTCTGAACACTGAAGCTTTCTTT
TRBJ2-7 NA TRBV28 NA CATGNYEQYF TGTGCCACCGGAAACTACGAGCAGTACTTC
TRBJ2-1 NA TRBV7-9 NA CASSPANEQFF TGTGCCAGCAGCCCCGCCAATGAGCAGTTCTTC
TRBJ1-4 NA TRBV28 TRBD1 CASSLFSTGGEGEKLFF TGTGCCAGCAGCCTATTTTCTACAGGGGGCGAGGGGGAAAAACTGTTTTTT
TRBJ2-2 NA TRBV5-4 NA CASSHDWRDQVGELFF TGTGCCAGCAGTCACGACTGGCGGGACCAGGTGGGGGAGCTGTTTTTT
TRBJ1-3 NA TRBV4-1 NA CASSQDLGRNTIYF TGCGCCAGCAGCCAAGATCTGGGGAGGAACACCATATATTTT
TRBJ2-1 NA TRBV13 NA CASSLEAGPYNEQFF TGTGCCAGCAGCTTAGAGGCGGGGCCCTACAATGAGCAGTTCTTC
TRBJ1-1 NA TRBV15 NA CATSRALGRASPEAFF TGTGCCACCAGCAGGGCCTTGGGCAGGGCCTCGCCTGAAGCTTTCTTT
TRBJ1-4 NA TRBV7-3 NA CASSLRGGEKLFF TGTGCCAGCAGCTTAAGGGGGGGTGAAAAACTGTTTTTT
TRBJ1-2 NA TRBV4-2 TRBD1 CASSQDRGTASPYF TGTGCCAGCAGCCAAGATCGAGGGACAGCCTCCCCATACTTC
TRBJ1-5 NA TRBV20-1 NA CSASSNQPQHF TGCAGTGCTTCTTCTAATCAGCCCCAGCATTTT
TRBJ1-2 NA TRBV28 TRBD1 CATQPRDSYGYTF TGTGCCACTCAACCCCGGGACAGCTATGGCTACACCTTC
TRBJ1-1 few TRBV6-4 NA CASSPGNTEAFF TGTGCCAGCAGTCCAGGGAACACTGAAGCTTTCTTT
TRBJ1-1 NA TRBV5-6 NA CASADSTLPAFF TGTGCCTCAGCCGACTCGACCCTTCCCGCTTTCTTT
TRBJ2-3 NA TRBV9 TRBD2 CASSVVGLGSGRTDTQYF TGTGCCAGCAGCGTAGTTGGGCTGGGTAGCGGGAGGACAGATACGCAGTATTTT
TRBJ2-5 NA TRBV5-4 NA CASSLGRIQETQYF TGTGCCAGCAGCTTGGGAAGGATACAAGAGACCCAGTACTTC
TRBJ2-5 NA TRBV11-2 TRBD2 CASSAYGLAGQETQYF TGTGCCAGCAGCGCCTATGGACTAGCGGGGCAGGAGACCCAGTACTTC
TRBJ2-1 NA TRBV5-1 TRBD2 CASSPLAGAPNEQFF TGCGCCAGCAGCCCACTAGCGGGGGCCCCCAATGAGCAGTTCTTC
TRBJ2-1 NA TRBV7-2 TRBD2 CASRGSRGRAYNEQFF TGTGCCAGCAGGGGTAGTCGCGGGAGGGCCTACAATGAGCAGTTCTTC
TRBJ1-2 NA TRBV19 TRBD1 CASSILAAQGVYYGYTF TGTGCCAGTAGTATATTGGCGGCCCAGGGGGTCTACTATGGCTACACCTTC
TRBJ2-1 once TRBV2 NA CASSRGVSSSYNEQFF TGTGCCAGCAGCAGAGGGGTCTCGAGCTCCTACAATGAGCAGTTCTTC
TRBJ2-5 NA TRBV7-9 NA CASSLQEETQYF TGTGCCAGCAGCTTACAGGAAGAGACCCAGTACTTC
TRBJ1-5 NA TRBV7-7 NA CASSLSPRSDSEYSNQPQHF TGTGCCAGCAGCTTATCCCCGAGGTCGGACAGCGAGTATAGCAATCAGCCCCAGCATTTT
TRBJ2-1 NA TRBV7-8 NA CASSPGTYNEQFF TGTGCCAGCAGCCCAGGAACCTACAATGAGCAGTTCTTC
TRBJ1-1 NA TRBV19 NA CASSIRGRGRTEAFF TGTGCCAGTAGTATAAGGGGCAGGGGAAGGACTGAAGCTTTCTTT
TRBJ1-1 NA TRBV7-2 NA CASSFYRDTEAFF TGTGCCAGCAGCTTCTACAGGGACACTGAAGCTTTCTTT
TRBJ1-5 NA TRBV2 TRBD1 CASSEQGANQPQHF TGTGCCAGCAGTGAACAGGGGGCGAATCAGCCCCAGCATTTT
TRBJ1-3 NA TRBV27 NA CASSPLYQAGGNTIYF TGTGCCAGCAGTCCCCTGTATCAGGCGGGGGGAAACACCATATATTTT
TRBJ1-3 NA TRBV4-3 NA CASSQDRYQTYIGNTIYF TGCGCCAGCAGTCAAGATCGGTATCAGACGTATATTGGAAACACCATATATTTT